These 10 T cell receptor beta chains originate from one sample sequenced in a study of identical twins. TCRdb reprocessed the 5' RACE reads with MiXCR, giving one entry per CDR3 protein. The data show about 660,000 distinct CDR3 sequences, over 8.5% seen once. This same sample was also taken into another study, of yellow fever vaccine responses in identical twins.

Sequences were obtained from PBMCs. The source is a woman aged 18-35 years in good health.

The chain is built from TRBV6-1 and TRBJ2-7; D is perhaps TRBD1 or TRBD2 (6 bases each). In germline, CDR1 is MNHNS, CDR2 SASEGT. The CDR3 is 17 amino acids. V was shortened by 6 bases and J by 2 bases, with 23 bases between the two germline ends. CDR3 in DNA: TGTGCCAGCAGAGAGAGGCCGGGCCAAGGGGGGACCTACGAGCAGTACTTC. Residues: CASRERPGQGGTYEQYF.

The table lists this clonotype with a few counts. V and J are TRBV7-9 and TRBJ2-5; 13 bases are shared with TRBD2. CDR1 is SEHNR and CDR2 is FQNEAQ in the germline V gene (reference sequence). This CDR3 spans 17 amino acids. The junction had 6 bases not matched to a gene; V was cut back by 3 bases and J by 2 bases. The chain's CDR3 is CASSFAKGLAGQETQYF. CDR3 DNA sequence: TGTGCCAGCAGCTTCGCGAAGGGACTAGCGGGACAAGAGACCCAGTACTTC.

CDR3 residues: CASQFRGFGANVLTF. In DNA form, the CDR3 reads TGTGCCAGCCAGTTTCGGGGCTTCGGGGCCAACGTCCTGACTTTC. The rearrangement links TRBV27 to TRBJ2-6; possibly TRBD1 or TRBD2 for D (5 bases each). V gave up 8 bases and J gave up 4 bases, with 15 bases separating them. The CDR3 is 15 residues long. The germline V gene encodes CDR1 MNHEY and CDR2 SMNVEV (reference sequence).

The CDR3 coding sequence is TGCGCCAGCAGTTCGGGTGCCAGCACCTACAATGAGCAGTTCTTC. Amino acid sequence: CASSSGASTYNEQFF. The V gene is TRBV5-1, the J gene TRBJ2-1; unclear D gene. The V gene's germline CDR1 is SGHRS and CDR2 YFSETQ. This CDR3 comprises 15 residues. V dropped 5 bases and J dropped 2 bases, with 14 bases sitting between them.

In its sample, this clonotype was seen many times. The gene calls are TRBV7-2 and TRBJ2-5; the match to TRBD2 covers 8 bases. Germline V gives CDR1 SGHTA, CDR2 FQGNSA. This CDR3 is built from 15 residues. Trimming cost V 3 bases and J 5 bases; bases outside gene matches: 8. The CDR3 DNA is TGTGCCAGCAGCTTTGAGCGGGGGTTTTGGGAGACCCAGTACTTC. It encodes CASSFERGFWETQYF.

The chain has TRBV5-5 and TRBJ2-7; 8 bases match TRBD1. Trimming took 3 bases from V and 0 from J; bases not matched to a gene: 5. Germline CDR1 is SGHKS and CDR2 is YYEKEE (reference sequence). CDR3 length: 15 residues. The CDR3 nucleotides are TGTGCCAGCAGCTGGGACAGGCTCCTCTCCTACGAGCAGTACTTC. It encodes CASSWDRLLSYEQYF.

The chain is built from TRBV18 and TRBJ2-5, with a possible D match to TRBD2 (5 bases). The V end was cut by 2 bases, the J end by 7 bases, with 14 bases between. CDR3 size: 14 residues. The germline V gene encodes CDR1 KGHSH and CDR2 LQKENI. CDR3 in amino acids: CASSPLEVSGTQYF. CDR3 sequence (DNA): TGTGCCAGCTCACCATTGGAGGTATCGGGGACCCAGTACTTC.

This clonotype was seen a handful of times. The gene calls are TRBV20-1 and TRBJ2-7; 7 bases are a match to TRBD1. CDR1 and CDR2 (germline): DFQATT, SNEGSKA (reference sequence). V gave up 3 bases and J gave up 3 bases; unmatched junction bases: 11. The CDR3 spans 15 residues. The CDR3 DNA reads TGCAGTGCTAGCACCACCGGGACAGCTAACTACGAGCAGTACTTC. Translation gives CSASTTGTANYEQYF.

This chain's CDR3 is CASSQLTGSVGGANVLTF. CDR3 DNA sequence: TGTGCCAGCAGTCAGCTGACAGGGTCGGTTGGTGGGGCCAACGTCCTGACTTTC. This rearrangement joins TRBV6-2 or TRBV6-3 to TRBJ2-6; 7 bases map to TRBD1. Trimming removed 5 bases from V and 3 bases from J; junction bases left unmatched: 13. Germline values: CDR1 MNHEY, CDR2 SVGEGT. This CDR3 contains 18 residues.

This clonotype was observed a handful of times. Its ends do not fully match the called genes, so a read error is possible. V and J are TRBV7-9 and TRBJ2-7; TRBD2 aligns across 11 bases. CDR1 SEHNR and CDR2 FQNEAQ come from the germline V gene (reference sequence). CDR3 length: 13 residues. The CDR3 here is CASSLAGLAVLNF. The CDR3 nucleotides are TGTGCCAGCAGCTTAGCGGGACTAGCGGTCCTTAACTTC.